The rows below give T cell receptor beta chains drawn from one sample of a study of cytomegalovirus exposure and HLA in healthy donors. Sequencing was performed with immunoSEQ multiplex PCR; in TCRdb, only in-frame clones are kept and a portion is missing. Of about 210,000 clones listed, 81% are singletons. The sequenced sample was PBMCs. All receptors derive from a man aged 35 to 55 in good health and CMV-seropositive. CDR3s include the opening cysteine and the closing phenylalanine or tryptophan. The D gene is left open where the match is weak. Not all rows give a size; the values are once, few, many and, for expanded clones, a class.

J gene: TRBJ2-5
clone size: few
V gene: TRBV6-5
D gene: TRBD2
CDR3 DNA: TGTGCCAGCAGCCTCACTAGCGGGAGAGGAGAGACCCAGTACTTC
CDR3 protein: CASSLTSGRGETQYF

J gene: TRBJ1-5
clone size: NA
V gene: TRBV27
D gene: TRBD1
CDR3 DNA: TGTGCCAGCGGTCCCGGGACAGGGGGCCAATGGAGCAATCAGCCCCAGCATTTT
CDR3 protein: CASGPGTGGQWSNQPQHF

J gene: TRBJ2-3
clone size: NA
V gene: TRBV6-5
D gene: NA
CDR3 DNA: TGTGCCAGCAGTTCCTCTAGCGACCTAGCCCCAGATACGCAGTATTTT
CDR3 protein: CASSSSSDLAPDTQYF

J gene: TRBJ2-3
clone size: few
V gene: TRBV28
D gene: TRBD2
CDR3 DNA: TGTGCCAGCGGACTAGCGGGGGGTAATACGCAGTATTTT
CDR3 protein: CASGLAGGNTQYF

J gene: TRBJ2-5
clone size: NA
V gene: TRBV6-1
D gene: TRBD1
CDR3 DNA: TGTGCCAGCAGTGAAGGCGACAGGGTACGGCAAGAGACCCAGTACTTC
CDR3 protein: CASSEGDRVRQETQYF

J gene: TRBJ1-2
clone size: NA
V gene: TRBV2
D gene: TRBD1
CDR3 DNA: TGTGCCAGCAGTGGACAGGGAGCGCCCTATGGCTACACCTTC
CDR3 protein: CASSGQGAPYGYTF

J gene: TRBJ2-5
clone size: NA
V gene: TRBV11-2
D gene: NA
CDR3 DNA: TGTGCCAGCAGCTTAGGGGGGGGCCGGGAGACCCAGTACTTC
CDR3 protein: CASSLGGGRETQYF

J gene: TRBJ2-2
clone size: NA
V gene: TRBV12-5
D gene: NA
CDR3 DNA: TGTGCTAGTGGTTTGTCCGCCGGGGAGCTGTTTTTT
CDR3 protein: CASGLSAGELFF

J gene: TRBJ2-3
clone size: few
V gene: TRBV5-1
D gene: TRBD2
CDR3 DNA: TGCGCCAGCAACCTTAGCGGGGGCACAGATACGCAGTATTTT
CDR3 protein: CASNLSGGTDTQYF

J gene: TRBJ1-2
clone size: NA
V gene: TRBV9
D gene: TRBD1
CDR3 DNA: TGTGCCAGCAGCGACTACAGGGGGAATGGCTATGGCTACACCTTC
CDR3 protein: CASSDYRGNGYGYTF

J gene: TRBJ2-3
clone size: NA
V gene: TRBV25-1
D gene: TRBD2
CDR3 DNA: TGTGCCAGCAGATTTAGCGGGGGGACAGATACGCAGTATTTT
CDR3 protein: CASRFSGGTDTQYF

J gene: TRBJ2-7
clone size: NA
V gene: TRBV28
D gene: TRBD1
CDR3 DNA: TGTGCCAGCACCAAAGGGGGCGGGACAGGGACCTACGAGCAGTACTTC
CDR3 protein: CASTKGGGTGTYEQYF

J gene: TRBJ2-1
clone size: NA
V gene: TRBV4-2
D gene: NA
CDR3 DNA: TGTGCCAGCAGCCAGTCCCTAGCGCACAATGAGCAGTTCTTC
CDR3 protein: CASSQSLAHNEQFF

J gene: TRBJ2-5
clone size: few
V gene: TRBV4-3
D gene: NA
CDR3 DNA: TGCGCCAGCAGCCAAGGGTTAGGCGGAGAGACCCAGTACTTC
CDR3 protein: CASSQGLGGETQYF

J gene: TRBJ1-2
clone size: NA
V gene: TRBV5-7
D gene: TRBD1
CDR3 DNA: TGTGCCAGCAGCTTACAGGGGCGCTCTCGACATACGGACTATGGCTACACCTTC
CDR3 protein: CASSLQGRSRHTDYGYTF

J gene: TRBJ1-1
clone size: NA
V gene: TRBV5-1
D gene: NA
CDR3 DNA: TGCGCCAGCAGCTTTGCAGGGCCTGAAGCTTTCTTT
CDR3 protein: CASSFAGPEAFF

J gene: TRBJ1-1
clone size: NA
V gene: TRBV10-3
D gene: NA
CDR3 DNA: TGTGCCATCAGTCAGAACACTGAAGCTTTCTTT
CDR3 protein: CAISQNTEAFF

J gene: TRBJ2-3
clone size: NA
V gene: TRBV7-3
D gene: TRBD2
CDR3 DNA: TGTGCCAGCAGCTTATATGGGACTACCGATCACACAGATACGCAGTATTTT
CDR3 protein: CASSLYGTTDHTDTQYF

J gene: TRBJ2-2
clone size: NA
V gene: TRBV5-8
D gene: NA
CDR3 DNA: TGTGCCAGCAGCTTGGCATTTAACACCGGGGAGCTGTTTTTT
CDR3 protein: CASSLAFNTGELFF

J gene: TRBJ2-5
clone size: NA
V gene: TRBV6-1
D gene: NA
CDR3 DNA: TGTGCCAGCAGTGGGGCGGGCCGACATCAAGAGACCCAGTACTTC
CDR3 protein: CASSGAGRHQETQYF

J gene: TRBJ2-1
clone size: NA
V gene: TRBV4-1
D gene: TRBD2
CDR3 DNA: TGCGCCAGCAGCCCTACCTTAGCGGGGGGGCGGCTCCCTGAGCAGTTCTTC
CDR3 protein: CASSPTLAGGRLPEQFF

J gene: TRBJ2-2
clone size: NA
V gene: TRBV7-9
D gene: TRBD1
CDR3 DNA: TGTGCCACTAAAGACAGGGAATGGACCGGGGAGCTGTTTTTT
CDR3 protein: CATKDREWTGELFF

J gene: TRBJ1-5
clone size: NA
V gene: TRBV14
D gene: TRBD1
CDR3 DNA: TGTGCCAGCAGCCCCAAGACTTTGGACAGGGCCTACCCCCAGCATTTT
CDR3 protein: CASSPKTLDRAYPQHF

J gene: TRBJ2-2
clone size: NA
V gene: TRBV19
D gene: TRBD2
CDR3 DNA: TGTGCCAGTAAAGGGAGGGGACTAGCGGGGACCGGGGAGCTGTTTTTT
CDR3 protein: CASKGRGLAGTGELFF

J gene: TRBJ2-2
clone size: NA
V gene: TRBV5-4
D gene: TRBD1
CDR3 DNA: TGTGCCAGCAGCCTTTCCGGACAGGGCACCGGGGAGCTGTTTTTT
CDR3 protein: CASSLSGQGTGELFF